This paragraph covers one T cell receptor (beta chain) sequence. No cognate antigen has been identified for it. No base quality information exists; no much larger clone differs at one position. This entry comes from a study of T cell responses to AZD1222 COVID-19 vaccine listed by TCRdb under 2021. In terms of the full investigation: TCR sequencing was performed for approximately 240 trial participants, of whom about 200 were given two doses of AZD1222 and some 25 were given two doses of MenACWY control vaccine. Trial participants were enrolled into age subgroups of 18-55, 56-69 and 70-plus years, which contained approximately 150, 28 and 58 TCR-sequenced participants, respectively.

From its cysteine to its phenylalanine, the CDR3 spans 15 amino acids. The DNA shown is the 45-base CDR3, in frame from base 1. Ends trimmed: V by 5 bases, J by 14 bases; bases unmatched to a gene: 11. In the germline V gene, CDR1 corresponds to SGDLS and CDR2 to YYNGEE. The CDR3 regions of human TCRbeta chains were subjected to immunosequencing. As for the original processing: Repertoire TCRs were checked for matches against a reference library of SARS-CoV-2-specific TCRs that had been generated using the MIRA antigen-specificity platform. Breadth was defined as the fraction of unique TCRs that were SARS-CoV-2-associated. Depth was defined as the fraction of total T cells that were SARS-CoV-2-associated. Each spike-specific TCR was assigned to its reactive spike region and to a CD4 or CD8 class using the MIRA data. Log10-transformed breadth and depth values were compared by one-way ANOVA with Sidak's multiple comparisons tests. TCRdb took this table from immuneACCESS and kept in-frame rearrangements with V and J called. Such tables lack part of the clones; where checked against another copy, unresolved V genes explain under half of the gap, and the rest is unexplained. For V, J and clone size, that table is used; D and trimming come from the DNA. The sample table holds some 160,000 clones, of which approximately 91% were seen once. Around 2.1% of the sample goes to the ten largest clones.

This sample's time point label indicates: about 28 days (+/-7) after the second vaccine dose. AZD1222 recipients given second doses at about 4 weeks or at about 12 weeks were pooled, since spike-specific TCR depth and breadth were not found to differ between the two schedules. Samples from vaccinated people were obtained from the UK trials COV001 and COV002, which included a single-blind randomized controlled phase 2/3 trial of AZD1222 (ChAdOx1 nCoV-19) in healthy adults. Trial participant PBMC samples were collected at day 0 and day 28 after the second dose for TCRbeta chain sequencing. On the study overall, not on this receptor specifically: Vaccine-associated CD4 TCRs spanned the whole spike protein, with dominant responses in regions 160-218 and 743-854. The 56-69-year group was small, and its depth increase did not reach significance, likely because of low power. Conclusions about previously exposed vaccinees are limited because only five to seven AZD1222 recipients were SARS-CoV-2 seropositive at baseline. Because no samples from the day 14 peak response were available, repertoires could be characterized only after the peak T cell response. Spike-specific TCR breadth and depth rose significantly after two AZD1222 doses compared with day 0 and with MenACWY recipients. Reportedly, almost half of the unique spike-specific TCRs recognized epitopes lying outside the regions that are mutated in the B.1.351 and B.1.1.7 variants. Most participants were white British and females outnumbered males, and the authors suggested that clonal diversity may have been underestimated.

This clonotype was sampled from an adult who received the AZD1222 COVID-19 vaccine. The receptor chain draws on TRBV9 and TRBJ1-6; 12 junctional bases match TRBD1. The specimen comprised peripheral blood, sampled 28 days after the second AZD1222 dose. In nucleotide form, the sequence is TGTGCCAGCAGTACCGGGACAGGGGGCTCCTACACCCTCCACTTT. It is translated as CASSTGTGGSYTLHF.